The 17 T cell receptor beta chains below all came from one sample that was sequenced in a study of blood T cell repertoires in COVID-19. Produced via immunoSEQ multiplex PCR; TCRdb's table is partial and in-frame only. The sample has a few hundred thousand clones; about 86% are singletons. The sample comprised peripheral blood. Receptors were obtained from a woman in her seventies with COVID-19, enrolled during active disease.

Comments on this clone: The junction and the germline gene differ at one end; a read error may be behind it. This chain links TRBV5-1 with TRBJ2-1, with 9 nucleotides matching TRBD2. Germline CDR1 is SGHRS and CDR2 is YFSETQ. This CDR3 is built from 13 residues. The CDR3 coding sequence is TGCGCCCGCAGCTGGGGCGGGGGGGTAGAGCAGTTCTTC. Translation gives CARSWGGGVEQFF.

The gene calls are TRBV5-1 and TRBJ2-6; 7 bases line up with TRBD1. CDR3 size: 16 residues. The junction had 3 bases not matched to a gene; V was cut back by 1 base and J by 2 bases. Germline loops: CDR1 SGHRS, CDR2 YFSETQ. This CDR3 is CASSLPGTAGANVLTF. For the CDR3, the DNA is TGCGCCAGCAGCTTGCCGGGGACAGCTGGGGCCAACGTCCTGACTTTC.

The chain combines TRBV28 with TRBJ1-3, with unresolved D. V was trimmed by 5 bases and J by 0 bases, leaving 14 bases between them. The V gene's germline CDR1 is MDHEN and CDR2 SYDVKM. The CDR3 length is 16 residues. The CDR3 DNA reads TGTGCCAGCAGTATCCCATTAATCAGCTCTGGAAACACCATATATTTT. Protein sequence: CASSIPLISSGNTIYF.

The chain employs TRBV19 and TRBJ1-2, with 7 bases that match TRBD1. J gave up 4 bases and V 6 bases, and 8 bases lay outside the gene matches. The germline gives CDR1 LNHDA, CDR2 SQIVND (reference sequence). The CDR3 consists of 14 residues. CDR3 residues: CASRPTGTAYGYTF. The CDR3 DNA follows: TGTGCCAGTAGGCCTACCGGGACAGCCTATGGCTACACCTTC.

The chain has TRBV10-3 and TRBJ2-5; 12 bases line up with TRBD1. The CDR3 runs 14 residues. Germline assignment: CDR1 ENHRY and CDR2 SYGVKD. Trimming at V came to 6 bases and at J to 5 bases, leaving 4 bases not matched to a gene. CDR3 DNA sequence: TGTGCCATCAGGGGACAGGGGGCGCGGGAGACCCAGTACTTC. It specifies CAIRGQGARETQYF.

This rearrangement joins TRBV27 to TRBJ1-1; a possible D gene is TRBD1 (5 bases). V gave up 0 bases and J gave up 11 bases, with 13 bases separating them. CDR1 and CDR2 from the germline V gene are MNHEY and SMNVEV (reference sequence). The CDR3 spans 13 residues. CDR3 bases: TGTGCCAGCAGTTTATCGTTTGGAGGGGTCGCTTTCTTT. Residues: CASSLSFGGVAFF.

V and J are TRBV1 and TRBJ1-1; the table's D call of TRBD1 was not tested on the DNA. TRBV1 is a documented pseudogene. This CDR3 comprises 14 residues. The CDR3 nucleotides read TGCACCAGCAGCCAAGAGGTCAGGATTACTGAAGCTTTCTTT. Translating gives CTSSQEVRITEAFF.

J is TRBJ2-2 and V is TRBV9, with 10 positions matching TRBD2. Germline values: CDR1 SGDLS, CDR2 YYNGEE. J lost 5 bases, V lost 3 bases, and 10 bases had no gene match. The CDR3 totals 17 residues. The CDR3 nucleotides are TGTGCCAGCAGCGCAACCAGCGGGGGGGCCGGAACCGGGGAGCTGTTTTTT. Its translation is CASSATSGGAGTGELFF.

In its sample, this clone was seen a few times. V gene TRBV10-3 combines with J gene TRBJ1-2; TRBD1 aligns across 8 bases. Trimming took 3 bases from V and 1 from J; bases not matched to a gene: 7. This CDR3 is built from 16 residues. Germline values: CDR1 ENHRY, CDR2 SYGVKD. The CDR3 DNA reads as TGTGCCATCAGTGACCTGACAGGGGCTTTTAACTATGGCTACACCTTC. Its translation is CAISDLTGAFNYGYTF.

The chain links TRBV12-5 to TRBJ2-3, with D possibly TRBD2 on 5 matching bases. The CDR3 consists of 18 residues. Germline assignment: CDR1 LGHNT and CDR2 FRNRAP. With 3 bases removed from V and 0 bases from J, the gap between germline ends came to 19 bases. The CDR3 region has the DNA TGTGCTAGTGGTTTAATGAGGGATGGTTCCAGTAGCACAGATACGCAGTATTTT. This translates into CASGLMRDGSSSTDTQYF.

This chain uses TRBV29-1 with TRBJ1-2, with D perhaps TRBD1 (6 bases). V was shortened by 7 bases and J by 5 bases, with 23 bases between the two germline ends. The length of the CDR3 is 15 residues. CDR1 and CDR2 (germline): SQVTM, ANQGSEA. The CDR3 DNA reads as TGCAGCGCGGACCCCATACAGGGACCCCAGTATGGCTACACCTTC. This gives the protein CSADPIQGPQYGYTF.

The genes are TRBV28 and TRBJ1-2; the match to TRBD1 covers 8 bases. Per the germline V gene, CDR1 is MDHEN and CDR2 is SYDVKM. The length of the CDR3 is 15 residues. V trimming: 8 bases; J trimming: 6 bases; junction bases outside the gene matches: 14. CDR3 nucleotide sequence: TGTGCCAGCGAGAAAGGCAGGGGGCTAATAAATGGCTACACCTTC. Encoded protein: CASEKGRGLINGYTF.

CDR3 amino acids: CASSAQGEAFF. The CDR3 nucleotides read TGTGCCAGCAGCGCACAGGGAGAAGCTTTCTTT. The rearrangement links TRBV9 to TRBJ1-1, with a weak D call TRBD1 (6 bases). The CDR3 totals 11 residues. Germline CDR1 is SGDLS and CDR2 is YYNGEE. V was trimmed by 3 bases and J by 8 bases, leaving 8 bases between them.

The chain joins TRBV7-2 to TRBJ1-2, with 8 bases fitting TRBD1. Germline V gives CDR1 SGHTA, CDR2 FQGNSA. The CDR3 runs 15 residues. J was trimmed by 4 bases and V by 4 bases; bases with no gene match: 8. CDR3 loop: CASSSRTGRGYGYTF. DNA of the CDR3: TGTGCCAGCAGCTCAAGGACAGGGAGGGGCTATGGCTACACCTTC.

The rearrangement joins TRBV9 to TRBJ2-3; D might be TRBD2 (7 bases). V shed 10 bases and J shed 4 bases, with 19 bases lying between them. The CDR3 covers 14 residues. CDR1 SGDLS and CDR2 YYNGEE come from the germline V gene. CDR3 residues: CASSVARGPDTQYF. The CDR3 DNA is TGTGCCTCCTCGGTCGCGCGGGGGCCAGATACGCAGTATTTT. Filled out from reference TRBV9 and TRBJ2-3, the complete variable domain reads DSGVTQTPKHLITATGQRVTLRCSPRSGDLSVYWYQQSLDQGLQFLIQYYNGEERAKGNILERFSAQQFPDLHSELNLSSLELGDSALYFCASSVARGPDTQYFGPGTRLTVL.

This sequence joins TRBV29-1 and TRBJ2-7; D is ambiguous. The germline CDR1 and CDR2 sequences are SQVTM and ANQGSEA. CDR3 length equals 13 residues. V dropped 6 bases and J dropped 0 bases, with 12 bases sitting between them. The DNA of the CDR3 is TGCAGCGTGATTACAGAGACCTCCTACGAGCAGTACTTC. Its translation: CSVITETSYEQYF.

The chain is built from TRBV6-6 and TRBJ1-2; D is possibly TRBD1 (5 bases). Trimming shortened V by 2 bases and J by 9 bases, and 7 bases separated the two germline ends. The CDR3 totals 11 residues. Germline V gene data show CDR1 as MNHNY and CDR2 as SVGAGI (reference sequence). CDR3 nucleotides: TGTGCCAGCAGTTACGGGGGGAGCTACACCTTC. Protein: CASSYGGSYTF.